The clone carrying this TCR beta chain was recorded a few times. This sample was taken from a study of cytomegalovirus exposure and HLA in healthy donors. The CDR3 has 17 residues. Germline-derived CDR1 and CDR2 are PRHDT and FYEKMQ (reference sequence). Trimming shortened V by 5 bases and J by 10 bases, and 28 bases separated the two germline ends. The PCR ran on 60 Vbeta and 13 Jbeta primers. Data came from immunoSEQ multiplex PCR; TCRdb stores just in-frame clones and leaves some out. The sample has 84,000 or so clones, around 85% seen once. The sequenced sample consisted of PBMCs. The chain uses TRBV13 and TRBJ2-3, with a possible D match to TRBD2 (5 bases). The TCR comes from a man in his thirties or forties in good health and CMV-seronegative. CDR3 loop: CASSKSRTPDRSSAQYF. The CDR3 nucleotides read TGTGCCAGCAGCAAATCGCGGACTCCGGATCGTTCAAGTGCGCAGTATTTT.